The source of this TCR beta chain is a study of blood T cell repertoires in COVID-19. Study details: Samples representing acute and convalescent COVID-19 were sourced from the United States, Italy and Spain.

Libraries were prepared by immunoSEQ multiplex PCR; TCRdb keeps only in-frame clonotypes and omits some of them. Of 75,000 to 85,000 clones in the sample, 82% were seen once. A single count supports this clone. Germline CDR1 and CDR2: SGDLS and YYNGEE. This CDR3 has 15 residues. The V gene end was trimmed by 2 bases and the J gene end by 7 bases; junction bases not matched to a gene: 9. Sequenced input: peripheral blood. This clonotype was sampled from a human donor in a cohort sampled during active COVID-19. The V and J genes are TRBV9 and TRBJ1-2; the match to TRBD1 covers 9 bases. The CDR3 DNA reads TGTGCCAGCAGCGTCGCCGGGACAGGGTCCGGTGGCTACACCTTC. This gives the protein CASSVAGTGSGGYTF.